The 6 T cell receptor beta chains listed next were all sequenced from one sample in a study of T cell clonality in common variable immunodeficiency. Whole-study findings and limits: Fewer deletions and N-nucleotide insertions were reportedly seen in common variable immunodeficiency TCR beta sequences.

Profiling relied on immunoSEQ multiplex PCR, and the TCRdb table lists in-frame clones only, not all of them. This sample carries about 23,000 clones, none of them present only once. What these receptors recognize is not known. The specimen was peripheral blood mononuclear cells. The receptors derive from a human donor with common variable immunodeficiency.

This clone was observed many times. From the germline J gene comes the end of the CDR3, since the read stops 3 residues before it. V and J are TRBV18 and TRBJ2-7; D is possibly TRBD2 (5 bases). Germline lookup yields CDR1 KGHSH and CDR2 LQKENI. This CDR3 spans 13 amino acids. Trimming stripped 3 bases from V and 1 base from J, with 7 bases between. The part of the CDR3 DNA that was read is TGTGCCAGCTCACCTCGGGGATCCTACGAG. Its translation is CASSPRGSYE. The full CDR3 sequence reads CASSPRGSYEQYF.

Ten or more counts support this clone. The CDR3 goes on 3 residues after the read ends, and that part is filled in from the germline J gene. The chain combines TRBV4-1 with TRBJ2-1, with D possibly being TRBD2 (5 bases). Germline V gives CDR1 MGHRA, CDR2 YSYEKL. This CDR3 region has 15 residues. V was clipped by 1 base and J by 4 bases, with 11 bases between them. The CDR3 region is CASSQAGGSYNEQFF. CDR3 DNA (partial): TGCGCCAGCAGCCAAGCTGGCGGGTCATACAATGAG.

This clone was detected a few times. The read falls 3 residues short of the CDR3 end, and the missing part is taken from the germline J gene. V is TRBV20-1 and J is TRBJ2-1; maybe TRBD2 (5 bases). Germline V lookup: CDR1 DFQATT, CDR2 SNEGSKA (reference sequence). V lost 4 bases, J lost 0 bases, and 16 bases lay in between. This CDR3 spans 16 amino acids. The covered CDR3 bases are TGCAGTGCTATTTCCCGACTAACAAGCTCCTACAATGAG. This encodes CSAISRLTSSYNE. The CDR3, in full, reads CSAISRLTSSYNEQFF.

This clone has ten or more counts. The sequence runs out 3 residues before the end of the CDR3; the remainder is reconstructed from the germline J gene. The chain couples TRBV7-9 to TRBJ2-7; 10 positions match TRBD1. The CDR3 is 14 residues long. The junction had 5 bases not matched to a gene; V was cut back by 7 bases and J by 2 bases. CDR1 and CDR2 (germline): SEHNR, FQNEAQ (reference sequence). The DNA read from the CDR3 is TGTGCCAGCATTCGGGACAGGGGACCCTACGAG. Residues: CASIRDRGPYE. The complete CDR3 protein is CASIRDRGPYEQYF.

This clone was counted at least ten times. The CDR3 extends 3 residues past the end of the read, so its final part is completed from the germline J gene. The chain is built from TRBV19 and TRBJ2-5; 8 nucleotides match TRBD1. Germline V gene lookup returns CDR1 LNHDA and CDR2 SQIVND (reference sequence). The CDR3 totals 14 residues. The V gene end was trimmed by 6 bases and the J gene end by 5 bases; junction bases not matched to a gene: 8. The CDR3 loop is CASRGGTGGETQYF. The part of the CDR3 DNA that was read is TGTGCCAGTAGAGGGGGGACAGGCGGGGAGACC.

Points on this clone: The read terminates 3 residues ahead of where the CDR3 ends, so the germline J gene completes it. This chain connects TRBV7-9 to TRBJ2-7, with TRBD2 as a possible D gene (7 bases). This CDR3 contains 14 residues. The germline V and J ends were trimmed by 5 bases and 5 bases, with 16 bases remaining between them. CDR1 is SEHNR and CDR2 is FQNEAQ in the germline V gene (reference sequence). The CDR3 region is CASSPGGASDEQYF. CDR3 DNA, as far as it was read: TGTGCCAGCAGCCCTGGGGGGGCGAGCGACGAG.